The 18 T cell receptor beta chains given below trace back to one sample, sequenced in a study of blood T cell repertoires in COVID-19. Clones were sequenced by immunoSEQ multiplex PCR, and TCRdb holds only the in-frame ones, with some missing. This repertoire shows about 360,000 clones, around four fifths found once; its top ten account for 3%. Material: peripheral blood. The receptors shown here come from a man under 40 with active or convalescent COVID-19.

The genes are TRBV7-6 and TRBJ2-1, with D perhaps TRBD2 (5 bases). V was trimmed by 3 bases and J by 0 bases, leaving 9 bases between them. The germline CDR1 and CDR2 sequences are SGHVS and FNYEAQ. The CDR3 totals 15 residues. DNA of the CDR3: TGTGCCAGCAGCTTCGGGGTTAGCTCCTACAATGAGCAGTTCTTC. Translated, it gives CASSFGVSSYNEQFF.

This rearrangement joins TRBV24-1 to TRBJ1-2; 12 bases line up with TRBD1. The CDR3 runs to 15 residues. CDR1 and CDR2 (germline): KGHDR, SFDVKD. The V gene end was trimmed by 9 bases and the J gene end by 2 bases; junction bases not matched to a gene: 6. CDR3 bases: TGTGCCACCCACGGGGGGACAGGGGGCAACTATGGCTACACCTTC. Translated: CATHGGTGGNYGYTF.

On this clone itself: One junction end does not reproduce the germline sequence, and a read error may be involved. The V gene is TRBV12-5, the J gene TRBJ1-1; 7 bases match TRBD1. This CDR3 comprises 14 residues. The germline gives CDR1 LGHNT, CDR2 FRNRAP. The DNA of the CDR3 is TGTGCTAGTGGTTTTTCGACAGGGAACTCTGAAGCTTTCTTT. Residues: CASGFSTGNSEAFF.

The chain joins TRBV15 to TRBJ1-2, with unresolved D. CDR1 is LNHNV and CDR2 is YYDKDF in the germline V gene (reference sequence). The CDR3 extends over 13 amino acids. V gave up 2 bases and J gave up 0 bases, with 4 bases separating them. The CDR3 is CATSRPANYGYTF. The CDR3 DNA reads as TGTGCCACCAGCAGACCAGCTAACTATGGCTACACCTTC.

This clone turned up a few times. V and J are TRBV29-1 and TRBJ1-1; D ambiguous. The CDR3 loop spans 12 amino acids. The germline V and J ends were trimmed by 3 bases and 4 bases, with 9 bases remaining between them. The germline V gene encodes CDR1 SQVTM and CDR2 ANQGSEA. CDR3 DNA sequence: TGCAGCGTTGAGTACGAGAGCACTGAAGCTTTCTTT. It translates to CSVEYESTEAFF. The full variable domain, rest sourced from reference TRBV29-1 and TRBJ1-1, is SAVISQKPSRDICQRGTSLTIQCQVDSQVTMMFWYRQQPGQSLTLIATANQGSEATYESGFVIDKFPISRPNLTFSTLTVSNMSPEDSSIYLCSVEYESTEAFFGQGTRLTVV.

This rearrangement joins TRBV29-1 to TRBJ2-7; D ambiguous. With 1 base removed from V and 4 bases from J, the gap between germline ends came to 5 bases. CDR1 and CDR2 from the germline V gene are SQVTM and ANQGSEA. CDR3 length: 11 residues. CDR3 sequence: CSVEGLYEQYF. For the CDR3, the DNA is TGCAGCGTTGAAGGACTGTACGAGCAGTACTTC.

CDR3 nucleotides: TGTGCCAGCAGTCCCTCTGGACAGGGAGGGAACTATGGCTACACCTTC. Translation gives CASSPSGQGGNYGYTF. The chain couples TRBV28 to TRBJ1-2, with 8 bases identical to TRBD1. After removal of 5 bases from V and 2 bases from J, the junction contained 10 bases not matched to a gene. The V gene's germline CDR1 is MDHEN and CDR2 SYDVKM. CDR3 size: 16 residues.

This chain uses TRBV24-1 with TRBJ2-1, with TRBD2 identical over 10 bases. Per the germline V gene, CDR1 is KGHDR and CDR2 is SFDVKD. The V gene end was trimmed by 5 bases and the J gene end by 3 bases; junction bases not matched to a gene: 6. The CDR3 runs 16 residues. The DNA of the CDR3 is TGTGCCACCAGTGCCTGGACTAGCGGTCTCTACAATGAGCAGTTCTTC. Its protein is CATSAWTSGLYNEQFF.

The chain couples TRBV4-3 to TRBJ1-2; D is unresolved. V lost 4 bases and J 6 bases, leaving 15 bases between the germline ends. Germline V gene lookup returns CDR1 LGHNA and CDR2 YSLEER. The CDR3 loop spans 14 amino acids. The DNA of the CDR3 is TGCGCCAGCAGCCGGTCGAACGGGAGGGATGGCTACACCTTC. Translated: CASSRSNGRDGYTF.

The V and J genes are TRBV19 and TRBJ1-4; D is perhaps TRBD1 (6 bases). V shed 7 bases and J shed 3 bases, with 12 bases lying between them. Germline V lookup: CDR1 LNHDA, CDR2 SQIVND (reference sequence). This CDR3 comprises 14 residues. The CDR3 coding sequence is TGTGCCAGTAACCCATGGGGGCCTAATGAAAAACTGTTTTTT. Amino acid sequence: CASNPWGPNEKLFF.

This clone was seen a few times. The CDR3: CASSLGGVSYEQYF. CDR3 sequence (DNA): TGTGCCAGCAGCTTGGGCGGGGTCTCCTACGAGCAGTACTTC. The chain joins TRBV7-9 to TRBJ2-7, with a tentative D call TRBD2 (6 bases). The ends were cut back, 3 bases at V and 0 bases at J, with 9 bases in the middle. CDR1 is SEHNR and CDR2 is FQNEAQ in the germline V gene (reference sequence). This CDR3 comprises 14 residues.

This chain links TRBV3-1 (or the pseudogene TRBV3-2) with TRBJ1-4; 10 bases fit TRBD1. V shed 4 bases, J shed 5 bases, and the junction held 4 bases outside the gene matches. The CDR3 length is 15 residues. The germline gives CDR1 LGHDT, CDR2 YNNKEL (reference sequence). CDR3 coding DNA: TGTGCCAGCAGCCCCCAGGGACAGGGGAATGAAAAACTGTTTTTT. Residues: CASSPQGQGNEKLFF.

In DNA form, the CDR3 reads TGTGCCAGCACCCCGGGACTAGCGGGGGGGCAGGGCATTCAGTACTTC. Its translation: CASTPGLAGGQGIQYF. The V gene is TRBV3-1 (or the pseudogene TRBV3-2), the J gene TRBJ2-4, with 16 bases identical to TRBD2. J was trimmed by 9 bases and V by 7 bases; bases with no gene match: 9. The germline V gene has CDR1 LGHDT and CDR2 YNNKEL (reference sequence). This CDR3 region has 16 residues.

This clone was found a few times. The chain couples TRBV2 to TRBJ2-3; 8 positions match TRBD1. The V gene's germline CDR1 is SNHLY and CDR2 FYNNEI. This CDR3 has 14 residues. V dropped 8 bases and J dropped 2; count of bases not matched to a gene: 6. CDR3 residues: CASQGASITDTQYF. DNA for the CDR3: TGTGCCAGCCAGGGGGCATCGATCACAGATACGCAGTATTTT.

This clone is a singleton in its sample. The V and J genes are TRBV6-2 or TRBV6-3 and TRBJ2-3; the match to TRBD1 covers 10 bases. J gave up 5 bases and V 2 bases, and 4 bases lay outside the gene matches. CDR1 MNHEY and CDR2 SVGEGT come from the germline V gene. The CDR3 length is 15 residues. The DNA of the CDR3 is TGTGCCAGCAGTTACGAGGGACAGGGGTTAGATACGCAGTATTTT. It codes for CASSYEGQGLDTQYF.

The chain has TRBV7-6 and TRBJ2-6; TRBD2 might be the D (6 bases). The germline V and J ends were trimmed by 2 bases and 2 bases, with 19 bases remaining between them. This CDR3 region has 19 residues. The germline V gene has CDR1 SGHVS and CDR2 FNYEAQ. CDR3 loop: CASSLTGLPIPTGANVLTF. Here the CDR3 DNA reads TGTGCCAGCAGCTTAACGGGACTCCCAATCCCCACTGGGGCCAACGTCCTGACTTTC.

The rearrangement joins TRBV2 to TRBJ1-3; D uncertain. Trimming shortened V by 6 bases and J by 0 bases, and 9 bases separated the two germline ends. The CDR3 contains 14 residues. Germline V lookup: CDR1 SNHLY, CDR2 FYNNEI. The CDR3 loop is CASRSLLSGNTIYF. The CDR3 nucleotides read TGTGCCAGCAGGTCACTACTCTCTGGAAACACCATATATTTT.

V is TRBV6-5 and J is TRBJ1-1; the D gene is possibly TRBD1 (5 bases). V was trimmed by 6 bases and J by 7 bases, leaving 12 bases between them. The CDR3 length is 12 residues. Per germline, CDR1 MNHEY and CDR2 SVGAGI. The CDR3 coding sequence is TGTGCCAGCAGCTCTACAGGAGATGAAGCTTTCTTT. Protein: CASSSTGDEAFF.